Listed here are 19 T cell receptor beta chains from one sample, sequenced in a study of response to subunit inactivated influenza vaccine. TCRdb processed the RT-PCR reads anew with MiXCR; each CDR3 protein has one entry. The sample shows 650,000 to 800,000 distinct CDR3 sequences, roughly 14% of them seen only once. The sample in question was PBMCs from blood, obtained about 14 days before vaccination. The receptor set was obtained from a man in his fifties who received an inactivated influenza vaccine.

The rearrangement joins TRBV6-1 to TRBJ1-1; D gene unclear. Trimming pared 8 bases from V and 0 bases from J, leaving 13 bases between. From germline, CDR1 is MNHNS and CDR2 SASEGT. The CDR3 sequence is 14 residues long. CDR3 DNA: TGTGCCAGCGGCGCGGACCTAATGAACACTGAAGCTTTCTTT. As protein: CASGADLMNTEAFF.

This clonotype has a handful of counts. The chain recombines TRBV6-1 with TRBJ2-7; 8 bases agree with TRBD1. The germline gives CDR1 MNHNS, CDR2 SASEGT. Trimming took 2 bases from V and 3 from J; bases not matched to a gene: 6. The CDR3 has 15 amino acids. As DNA, the CDR3 is TGTGCCAGCAGTGAATTCGGACAGGGAATCTACGAGCAGTACTTC. As protein: CASSEFGQGIYEQYF.

This clonotype was observed many times. This chain links TRBV29-1 with TRBJ1-2; TRBD1 matches at 8 bases. The CDR3 has 14 amino acids. Germline lookup yields CDR1 SQVTM and CDR2 ANQGSEA. Trimming took 1 base from V and 2 from J; bases not matched to a gene: 3. Here the CDR3 reads CSVEGDRSNYGYTF. CDR3 coding DNA: TGCAGCGTTGAAGGGGACAGGTCGAACTATGGCTACACCTTC.

The gene calls are TRBV28 and TRBJ1-1; D uncertain. The CDR3 extends over 14 amino acids. V was cut by 5 bases and J by 4 bases, with 14 bases left in between. Per germline, CDR1 MDHEN and CDR2 SYDVKM. CDR3 nucleotides: TGTGCCAGCAGTCCACACGCTTTCAGCACTGAAGCTTTCTTT. It translates to CASSPHAFSTEAFF.

In this sample, this clonotype turned up a few times. The rearrangement uses TRBV2 and TRBJ2-1; possibly TRBD1 or TRBD2 for D (5 bases each). The V end lost 2 bases, the J end lost 9 bases, and 11 bases lay between the germline ends. The CDR3 loop spans 13 amino acids. Germline-derived CDR1 and CDR2 are SNHLY and FYNNEI. The DNA for the CDR3 is TGTGCCAGCAGTGAATTTGGGGGTTTTGAGCAGTTCTTC. Translated, it gives CASSEFGGFEQFF.

The CDR3 coding sequence is TGTGCCAGCCAGACTAGCGGGAGCTACGAGCAGTACTTC. Protein product: CASQTSGSYEQYF. This chain connects TRBV6-6 to TRBJ2-7; 12 bases match TRBD2. The V gene end was trimmed by 8 bases and the J gene end by 3 bases; junction bases not matched to a gene: 2. Germline assignment: CDR1 MNHNY and CDR2 SVGAGI (reference sequence). The CDR3 extends over 13 amino acids.

The chain combines TRBV6-2 or TRBV6-3 with TRBJ2-7; 8 positions agree with TRBD1. Per the germline V gene, CDR1 is MNHEY and CDR2 is SVGEGT. CDR3 length: 14 amino acids. J lost 6 bases, V lost 4 bases, and 8 bases had no gene match. CDR3 sequence: CASSSRQGSGEQYF. CDR3 sequence (DNA): TGTGCCAGCAGTTCCAGACAGGGGAGCGGCGAGCAGTACTTC.

This clonotype was picked up a small number of times. The chain combines TRBV20-1 with TRBJ1-2; TRBD1 matches 7 bases. CDR1 DFQATT and CDR2 SNEGSKA come from the germline V gene (reference sequence). Trimming removed 0 bases from V and 4 bases from J; junction bases left unmatched: 8. This CDR3 is built from 15 residues. The CDR3 DNA sequence: TGCAGTGCTAGAGACCCACAGGGGTCCCTCTATGGCTACACCTTC. Its translation: CSARDPQGSLYGYTF.

V usage is TRBV7-8 and J usage is TRBJ2-1; D call uncertain. V was clipped by 9 bases and J by 5 bases, with 17 bases between them. Germline CDR1 is SGHVS and CDR2 is FQNEAQ. The CDR3 totals 14 residues. The CDR3 DNA reads TGTGCCAGTCAACTCTTCGGAATAAACAATGAGCAGTTCTTC. This gives the protein CASQLFGINNEQFF.

This clonotype has just a few counts. The V call is TRBV20-1, the J call TRBJ2-7; 9 positions agree with TRBD2. The junction had 5 bases not matched to a gene; V was cut back by 3 bases and J by 2 bases. The germline CDR1 and CDR2 sequences are DFQATT and SNEGSKA (reference sequence). This CDR3 is built from 14 residues. Written as DNA, the CDR3 is TGCAGTGCTAGTGAAGGCGGGGGGGCCTACGAGCAGTACTTC. This encodes CSASEGGGAYEQYF.

This clonotype was detected many times. CDR3 sequence (DNA): TGCAGTGCTCGAACTAGCGGGAAATACAATGAGCAGTTCTTC. Its translation: CSARTSGKYNEQFF. The chain couples TRBV20-1 to TRBJ2-1; 10 nucleotides match TRBD2. The CDR3 is 14 residues long. Germline V CDR1 and CDR2: DFQATT, SNEGSKA (reference sequence). The junction had 5 bases not matched to a gene; V was cut back by 5 bases and J by 4 bases.

This clonotype was seen a few times. The genes are TRBV15 and TRBJ1-5, with a possible D match to TRBD1 (5 bases). The CDR3 totals 14 residues. The germline CDR1 and CDR2 sequences are LNHNV and YYDKDF (reference sequence). Trimming shortened V by 8 bases and J by 6 bases, and 17 bases separated the two germline ends. This CDR3 is CATRSGGRLQPQHF. CDR3 coding DNA: TGTGCCACCCGGTCGGGGGGACGTCTTCAGCCCCAGCATTTT.

The chain uses TRBV5-6 and TRBJ2-7; D gene uncertain. V dropped 3 bases and J dropped 4 bases, with 11 bases sitting between them. The CDR3 runs to 13 residues. CDR1 SGHDT and CDR2 YYEEEE come from the germline V gene. The CDR3 loop is CASSSEEAYEQYF. As DNA, the CDR3 is TGTGCCAGCAGCTCGGAAGAGGCTTACGAGCAGTACTTC.

This clonotype was counted once. The rearrangement joins TRBV7-8 to TRBJ2-5; unclear D gene. Deletions cut 3 bases from V and 2 bases from J, with 10 bases between. Germline CDR1 and CDR2: SGHVS and FQNEAQ. This CDR3 has 14 amino acids. CDR3 sequence: CASSLRWEQETQYF. The CDR3 DNA reads as TGTGCCAGCAGCTTGCGCTGGGAACAAGAGACCCAGTACTTC.

A few counts support this clonotype. The chain couples TRBV28 to TRBJ2-1; D might be TRBD2 (6 bases). Trimming left V 2 bases short and J 8 bases short, with 19 bases between. The germline CDR1 and CDR2 sequences are MDHEN and SYDVKM. This CDR3 is 16 amino acids long. CDR3 loop: CASSLEAGLAHDEQFF. DNA of the CDR3: TGTGCCAGCAGTTTAGAAGCGGGTTTGGCTCATGATGAGCAGTTCTTC.

This clonotype was detected many times. In DNA form, the CDR3 reads TGTGCCAGCAGCTTAGATGCAGGTCAGGGCTTTGAGCAGTTCTTC. It specifies CASSLDAGQGFEQFF. V usage is TRBV7-8 and J usage is TRBJ2-1; D may be TRBD1 (5 bases). Germline CDR1 SGHVS, CDR2 FQNEAQ. The CDR3 runs 15 residues. The germline V and J ends were trimmed by 1 base and 9 bases, with 16 bases remaining between them.

In this sample, this clonotype turned up a few times. This chain uses TRBV6-1 with TRBJ1-2; possible D gene TRBD1, 6 bases. The CDR3 has 13 residues. In germline, CDR1 is MNHNS, CDR2 SASEGT. V was clipped by 5 bases and J by 6 bases, with 13 bases between them. CDR3 loop: CASSPRQENGYTF. As DNA, the CDR3 is TGTGCCAGCAGTCCCAGACAGGAGAATGGCTACACCTTC.

This chain uses TRBV6-2 or TRBV6-3 with TRBJ2-1; tentative D call: TRBD1 (5 bases). Trimming took off 1 base at V and 15 bases at J, with 10 bases between the two ends. CDR3 length: 11 residues. Germline V gene data show CDR1 as MNHEY and CDR2 as SVGEGT. The CDR3 loop is CASSYFQGWFF. CDR3 in DNA: TGTGCCAGCAGTTACTTTCAGGGATGGTTCTTC.

The sample holds a few counts of this clonotype. The chain employs TRBV19 and TRBJ2-5, with 9 bases matching TRBD1. Unmatched junction bases numbered 10, after V lost 3 bases and J lost 5 bases. This CDR3 spans 16 amino acids. In germline, CDR1 is LNHDA, CDR2 SQIVND (reference sequence). Here the CDR3 reads CASSMSRGTGKETQYF. The CDR3 DNA sequence: TGTGCCAGTAGTATGAGTCGGGGGACAGGGAAGGAGACCCAGTACTTC.